This TCR beta chain is drawn from a study of OX40 agonist ivuxolimab in advanced cancers. The germline V and J ends were trimmed by 1 base and 9 bases, with 12 bases remaining between them. CDR3 length equals 12 residues. Germline loops: CDR1 GTSNPN, CDR2 SVGIG (reference sequence). Produced via immunoSEQ multiplex PCR; TCRdb's table is partial and in-frame only. The sample contains about 77,000 clones, roughly 84% of which appear only once. This chain links TRBV30 with TRBJ1-1; no clear D gene. The sequencing here drew on CD4+ or CD8+ T cells sorted from blood, taken in a trial of the OX40 agonist ivuxolimab. This sequence was found in an adult with an advanced solid tumor such as melanoma, head and neck, liver or kidney cancer. DNA for the CDR3: TGTGCCTGGAGTGGAAACGGGATTAAAGCTTTCTTT. As protein: CAWSGNGIKAFF.